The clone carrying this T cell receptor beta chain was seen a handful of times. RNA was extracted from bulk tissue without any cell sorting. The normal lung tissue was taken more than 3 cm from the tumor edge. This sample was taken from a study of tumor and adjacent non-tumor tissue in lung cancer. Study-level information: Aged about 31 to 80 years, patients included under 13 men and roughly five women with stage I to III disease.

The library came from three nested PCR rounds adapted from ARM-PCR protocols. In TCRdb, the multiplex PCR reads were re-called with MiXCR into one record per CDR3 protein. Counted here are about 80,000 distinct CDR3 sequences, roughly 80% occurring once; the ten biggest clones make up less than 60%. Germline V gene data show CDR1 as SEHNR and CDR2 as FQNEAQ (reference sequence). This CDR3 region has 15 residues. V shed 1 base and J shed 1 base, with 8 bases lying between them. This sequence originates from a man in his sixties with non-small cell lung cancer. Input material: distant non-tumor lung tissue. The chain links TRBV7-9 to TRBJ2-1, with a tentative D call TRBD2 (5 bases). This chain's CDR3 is CASSLGTSSYNEQFF. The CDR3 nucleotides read TGTGCCAGCAGCTTAGGAACTAGTTCCTACAATGAGCAGTTCTTC.